This T cell receptor beta chain was recorded in a study of Ad26.COV2.S vaccination and SARS-CoV-2 variants. Looking at the study overall: The study gave Ad26.COV2.S intramuscularly, once or twice 56 days apart.

The CDR3 consists of 14 residues. V was clipped by 1 base and J by 2 bases, with 7 bases between them. From germline, CDR1 is MNHEY and CDR2 SMNVEV (reference sequence). Using immunoSEQ multiplex PCR, the repertoire was profiled, and TCRdb retains in-frame clones only, with some absent. The top ten hold under 3% of the sample, which has some 270,000 clones, around 85% seen once. This clone is classed as medium-sized. The treatment here: some 19 received Ad26.COV2.S at low or high dose, single or two shots; about 5 received placebo; per-sample allocation not given. Vaccine and placebo recipients were sampled on day 63 after the first injection.

The chain combines TRBV27 with TRBJ2-3, with D unclear. The sequence was collected from a person aged 18-65 years who received the Ad26.COV2.S COVID-19 vaccine or a placebo. The sample here was peripheral blood, taken in a trial of Ad26.COV2.S vaccine versus placebo. CDR3 in DNA: TGTGCCAGCAGTTTATATTCTCCCACAGATACGCAGTATTTT. Protein product: CASSLYSPTDTQYF.